A single sample gave rise to the 24 T cell receptor beta chains below, sequenced in a study of blood T cell repertoires in COVID-19. Profiling relied on immunoSEQ multiplex PCR, and the TCRdb table lists in-frame clones only, not all of them. This sample yields 240,000 or so clones, of which 75% to 90% are seen a single time; around 10% belongs to the top ten. The specimen was PBMCs or T cells enriched from blood (not recorded which). The receptor set was obtained from a man aged 40-55 years who had recovered from COVID-19.

The chain recombines TRBV2 with TRBJ1-4; 9 positions match TRBD1. Trimming at V came to 6 bases and at J to 5 bases, leaving 10 bases not matched to a gene. The V gene's germline CDR1 is SNHLY and CDR2 FYNNEI. The CDR3 sequence is 16 residues long. The CDR3 here is CASSRTGGRLNEKLFF. The CDR3 DNA follows: TGTGCCAGCAGCAGAACAGGGGGCCGCCTCAATGAAAAACTGTTTTTT.

The chain carries TRBV2 and TRBJ1-1; D is ambiguous. CDR3 size: 17 residues. Trimming cost V 4 bases and J 2 bases, with 20 bases left between them. Germline CDR1 SNHLY, CDR2 FYNNEI. CDR3 bases: TGTGCCAGCAGTGTCGGTAATGTAGTTGTACTTAACACTGAAGCTTTCTTT. This translates into CASSVGNVVVLNTEAFF.

V gene TRBV30 combines with J gene TRBJ1-2; 9 bases are shared with TRBD1. Losses at the gene ends were 1 base for V and 8 bases for J; bases not matched to a gene: 14. The germline V gene encodes CDR1 GTSNPN and CDR2 SVGIG (reference sequence). The CDR3 sequence is 16 residues long. DNA for the CDR3: TGTGCCTGGAGTGAAACCGGGGGACAGGGCGTTTGGGGCTACACCTTC. This translates into CAWSETGGQGVWGYTF. The variable domain in full, completed from reference TRBV30 and TRBJ1-2, reads SQTIHQWPATLVQPVGSPLSLECTVEGTSNPNLYWYRQAAGRGLQLLFYSVGIGQISSEVPQNLSASRPQDRQFILSSKKLLLSDSGFYLCAWSETGGQGVWGYTFGSGTRLTVV.

The rearrangement uses TRBV2 and TRBJ2-4, with D maybe TRBD2 (6 bases). The CDR3 sequence is 16 residues long. V was clipped by 4 bases and J by 1 base, with 14 bases between them. The V gene's germline CDR1 is SNHLY and CDR2 FYNNEI. Here the CDR3 reads CASSGPGEGAKNIQYF. As DNA, the CDR3 is TGTGCCAGCAGTGGTCCGGGGGAAGGGGCCAAAAACATTCAGTACTTC.

V gene TRBV19 combines with J gene TRBJ2-3; tentatively, D is TRBD2 (6 bases). The V end lost 6 bases, the J end lost 1 base, and 14 bases lay between the germline ends. Germline assignment: CDR1 LNHDA and CDR2 SQIVND (reference sequence). CDR3 length equals 15 residues. CDR3: CASSARDLGTDTQYF. In DNA form, the CDR3 reads TGTGCCAGTAGCGCGCGGGACCTGGGCACAGATACGCAGTATTTT. The full variable domain, its missing parts supplied by reference TRBV19 and TRBJ2-3, is DGGITQSPKYLFRKEGQNVTLSCEQNLNHDAMYWYRQDPGQGLRLIYYSQIVNDFQKGDIAEGYSVSREKKESFPLTVTSAQKNPTAFYLCASSARDLGTDTQYFGPGTRLTVL.

The chain is built from TRBV7-8 and TRBJ2-7, with D perhaps matching TRBD2 (5 bases). The CDR3 spans 13 residues. Per the germline V gene, CDR1 is SGHVS and CDR2 is FQNEAQ. V lost 4 bases and J lost 1, with 8 bases in between. Here the CDR3 DNA reads TGTGCCAGCAGCTCCAGCGGATCCTACGAGCAGTACTTC. Translating gives CASSSSGSYEQYF.

The chain employs TRBV13 and TRBJ2-7; D is ambiguous. V lost 1 base and J lost 0, with 13 bases in between. Germline-derived CDR1 and CDR2 are PRHDT and FYEKMQ (reference sequence). The CDR3 runs to 16 residues. CDR3 DNA sequence: TGTGCCAGCAGCTTAGCTTTCGCGGCTGTCTCCTACGAGCAGTACTTC. This gives the protein CASSLAFAAVSYEQYF.

This clone was seen a single time. The gene calls are TRBV7-9 and TRBJ2-2; no clear D gene. This CDR3 region has 14 residues. V gave up 3 bases and J gave up 1 base, with 6 bases separating them. Germline-derived CDR1 and CDR2 are SEHNR and FQNEAQ (reference sequence). The CDR3 region has the DNA TGTGCCAGCAGCTTGCGAGAGAACACCGGGGAGCTGTTTTTT. Translated, it gives CASSLRENTGELFF. The variable domain in full, completed from reference TRBV7-9 and TRBJ2-2, reads DTGVSQNPRHKITKRGQNVTFRCDPISEHNRLYWYRQTLGQGPEFLTYFQNEAQLEKSRLLSDRFSAERPKGSFSTLEIQRTEQGDSAMYLCASSLRENTGELFFGEGSRLTVL.

The chain joins TRBV7-6 to TRBJ2-2, with 7 bases lining up with TRBD2. Germline-derived CDR1 and CDR2 are SGHVS and FNYEAQ. The junction had 8 bases not matched to a gene; V was cut back by 4 bases and J by 6 bases. There are 15 residues in the CDR3. The CDR3 coding sequence is TGTGCCAGCAGCTCCCCGGGGGGTGTTTCCGGGGAGCTGTTTTTT. It is translated as CASSSPGGVSGELFF.

The chain couples TRBV29-1 to TRBJ2-2; 9 bases fit TRBD1. CDR1 and CDR2 (germline): SQVTM, ANQGSEA. V shed 4 bases and J 7 bases; nucleotides not matched to a gene: 7. The CDR3 covers 14 residues. CDR3 sequence reads: CSVGGQGGGGELFF. The CDR3 DNA is TGCAGCGTTGGGGGACAGGGCGGCGGCGGGGAGCTGTTTTTT.

This sequence joins TRBV7-2 and TRBJ1-2, with a tentative D call TRBD1 (6 bases). The germline V and J ends were trimmed by 3 bases and 7 bases, with 12 bases remaining between them. The CDR3 spans 13 residues. Germline CDR1 reads SGHTA; CDR2 reads FQGNSA. The CDR3 nucleotides are TGTGCCAGCAGCTTGACAGGTGCCGCTGGCTACACCTTC. Protein: CASSLTGAAGYTF.

The V gene is TRBV23-1, the J gene TRBJ2-7, with 7 bases lining up with TRBD1. TRBV23-1 is an ORF, with its function uncertain. The CDR3 has 17 residues. V shed 0 bases, J shed 0 bases, and the junction held 8 bases outside the gene matches. DNA for the CDR3: TGCGCCAGCAGTCAATCTACGACAGGGTTAGGCTCCTACGAGCAGTACTTC. Encoded protein: CASSQSTTGLGSYEQYF.

The chain couples TRBV6-4 to TRBJ2-1, with 7 bases lining up with TRBD1. CDR1 and CDR2 from the germline V gene are MRHNA and SNTAGT. The ends lost 6 bases at V and 6 bases at J; junction bases unmatched: 8. The CDR3 runs 14 residues. The CDR3 DNA reads as TGTGCCAGCAGAGTTACAGGGGATCGCAATGAGCAGTTCTTC. This translates into CASRVTGDRNEQFF.

This clone appeared a single time. The CDR3 bases are TGCGCCAGCAGCTTTAATTCAGGGGCGAACACTGAAGCTTTCTTT. This translates into CASSFNSGANTEAFF. The rearrangement uses TRBV5-1 and TRBJ1-1; D possibly corresponds to TRBD1 (6 bases). This CDR3 has 15 residues. Trimming left V 2 bases short and J 1 base short, with 12 bases between. The germline V gene has CDR1 SGHRS and CDR2 YFSETQ.

V gene TRBV7-9 combines with J gene TRBJ2-1; possible D gene TRBD2, 5 bases. The CDR3 extends over 15 amino acids. Germline V gives CDR1 SEHNR, CDR2 FQNEAQ (reference sequence). V was cut by 1 base and J by 7 bases, with 14 bases left in between. The CDR3, as DNA: TGTGCCAGCAGCTTAGTATCGGCCAGAGGGAATGAGCAGTTCTTC. Translated, it gives CASSLVSARGNEQFF.

This clone has just a few counts. The V call is TRBV19, the J call TRBJ2-5; TRBD2 aligns across 7 bases. Germline loops: CDR1 LNHDA, CDR2 SQIVND (reference sequence). The CDR3 runs 15 residues. Trimming removed 5 bases from V and 5 bases from J; junction bases left unmatched: 11. The CDR3 reads CASSALGGTSETQYF. The CDR3, as DNA: TGTGCCAGTAGTGCCTTGGGAGGGACTTCGGAGACCCAGTACTTC.

The chain is built from TRBV30 and TRBJ2-5; 10 bases map to TRBD1. The CDR3 sequence is 14 residues long. Germline values: CDR1 GTSNPN, CDR2 SVGIG (reference sequence). With 1 base clipped from V and 3 bases from J, the junction kept 2 bases outside the gene matches. Written as DNA, the CDR3 is TGTGCCTGGAGTGGAGGACAGGGGGAAGAGACCCAGTACTTC. Translating gives CAWSGGQGEETQYF.

This chain joins TRBV7-6 and TRBJ1-5; D gene uncertain. This CDR3 is 15 amino acids long. Trimming cost V 5 bases and J 0 bases, with 11 bases left between them. The germline gives CDR1 SGHVS, CDR2 FNYEAQ. The CDR3: CASSTAAGSNQPQHF. The CDR3 DNA reads as TGTGCCAGCAGCACTGCAGCGGGTAGCAATCAGCCCCAGCATTTT.

The V call is TRBV11-1, the J call TRBJ2-7; tentatively, D is TRBD2 (5 bases). Trimming stripped 5 bases from V and 4 bases from J, with 21 bases between. Germline lookup yields CDR1 SGHAT and CDR2 FQDESV (reference sequence). This CDR3 is 16 amino acids long. CDR3 residues: CASSQHNSDRGYEQYF. In DNA form, the CDR3 reads TGTGCCAGCAGCCAACACAATAGCGATCGTGGTTACGAGCAGTACTTC.

The CDR3 reads CAWRGGQGRETQYF. The CDR3 DNA reads TGTGCCTGGAGGGGGGGACAGGGGCGGGAGACCCAGTACTTC. The chain uses TRBV30 and TRBJ2-5; TRBD1 matches at 10 bases. The length of the CDR3 is 14 residues. V lost 3 bases, J lost 5 bases, and 6 bases stayed unmatched. CDR1 and CDR2 from the germline V gene are GTSNPN and SVGIG (reference sequence).

This sequence joins TRBV27 and TRBJ2-7; D may be TRBD1 (5 bases). This CDR3 has 14 residues. The germline V gene has CDR1 MNHEY and CDR2 SMNVEV (reference sequence). Trimming shortened V by 3 bases and J by 7 bases, and 16 bases separated the two germline ends. This CDR3 reads CASSFKGPPLEQYF. DNA of the CDR3: TGTGCCAGCAGTTTTAAGGGGCCCCCATTGGAGCAGTACTTC.

V and J are TRBV7-9 and TRBJ2-3; TRBD1 agrees at 7 bases. The CDR3 extends over 17 amino acids. Germline V CDR1 and CDR2: SEHNR, FQNEAQ (reference sequence). V gave up 5 bases and J gave up 5 bases; unmatched junction bases: 16. CDR3 amino acids: CASSPRVLRGLGDTQYF. The CDR3 DNA is TGTGCCAGCAGCCCTCGTGTATTGAGGGGGCTGGGAGATACGCAGTATTTT.

The rearrangement uses TRBV6-2 or TRBV6-3 and TRBJ1-1; D ambiguous. V gave up 0 bases and J gave up 4 bases, with 15 bases separating them. Germline V gene lookup returns CDR1 MNHEY and CDR2 SVGEGT. CDR3 length: 16 residues. CDR3 nucleotide sequence: TGTGCCAGCAGTTACTCGAGGTTAGCGGGATTCACTGAAGCTTTCTTT. As protein: CASSYSRLAGFTEAFF.

This CDR3 is CASSFRGRTDTQYF. CDR3 DNA: TGTGCCAGCAGCTTCAGGGGGCGCACAGATACGCAGTATTTT. The genes are TRBV7-2 and TRBJ2-3; 8 bases agree with TRBD1. J was trimmed by 1 base and V by 3 bases; bases with no gene match: 0. CDR3 length: 14 residues. Germline CDR1 is SGHTA and CDR2 is FQGNSA.